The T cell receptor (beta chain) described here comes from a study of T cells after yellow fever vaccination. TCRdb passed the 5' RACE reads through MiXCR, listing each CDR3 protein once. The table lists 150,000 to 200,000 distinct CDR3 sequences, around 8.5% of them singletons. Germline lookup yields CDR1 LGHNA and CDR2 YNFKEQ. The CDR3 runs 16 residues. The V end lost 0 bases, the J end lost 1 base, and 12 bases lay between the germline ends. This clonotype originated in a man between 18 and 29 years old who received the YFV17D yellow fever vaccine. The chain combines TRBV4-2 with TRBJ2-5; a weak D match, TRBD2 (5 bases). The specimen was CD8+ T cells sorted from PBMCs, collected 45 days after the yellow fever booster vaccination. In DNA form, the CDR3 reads TGTGCCAGCAGCCAAGATTTTGTGGGGAGCCAAGAGACCCAGTACTTC. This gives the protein CASSQDFVGSQETQYF.